The 18 T cell receptor beta chains below were found in one sample sequenced in a study of blood T cell repertoires in COVID-19. Clones were sequenced by immunoSEQ multiplex PCR, and TCRdb holds only the in-frame ones, with some missing. The sample includes about 250,000 clones, about 85% of them seen just once. Sequenced: peripheral blood. The receptors derive from a man younger than 30 with active or convalescent COVID-19.

The rearrangement links TRBV5-8 to TRBJ1-5; the match to TRBD1 covers 7 bases. V shed 3 bases and J 5 bases; nucleotides not matched to a gene: 5. Germline V gene data show CDR1 as SGHTS and CDR2 as YDEGEE. This CDR3 contains 14 residues. CDR3 sequence: CASSSYGQDQPQHF. In nucleotides, the CDR3 is TGTGCCAGCAGCTCCTACGGACAGGATCAGCCCCAGCATTTT.

The chain's CDR3 is CASSLATVYQGADGYTF. The CDR3 DNA is TGCGCCAGCAGCTTGGCCACCGTTTATCAGGGGGCGGATGGCTACACCTTC. J is TRBJ1-2 and V is TRBV5-1; TRBD1 agrees at 8 bases. The CDR3 loop spans 17 amino acids. CDR1 and CDR2 (germline): SGHRS, YFSETQ. V lost 0 bases, J lost 6 bases, and 13 bases stayed unmatched.

This clone was seen a handful of times. The gene calls are TRBV7-9 and TRBJ1-1, with D possibly TRBD1 on 5 matching bases. Germline V gene sequence: CDR1 SEHNR, CDR2 FQNEAQ (reference sequence). The V and J ends lost 11 bases and 1 base respectively, with 14 bases between them. There are 13 residues in the CDR3. The CDR3 sequence: CAQSGDGNTEAFF. The CDR3 DNA is TGTGCCCAATCGGGGGACGGGAACACTGAAGCTTTCTTT. Variable domain in full (rest from reference TRBV7-9 and TRBJ1-1): DTGVSQNPRHKITKRGQNVTFRCDPISEHNRLYWYRQTLGQGPEFLTYFQNEAQLEKSRLLSDRFSAERPKGSFSTLEIQRTEQGDSAMYLCAQSGDGNTEAFFGQGTRLTVV.

The chain is built from TRBV10-1 and TRBJ1-2, with TRBD1 matching over 7 bases. The V gene end was trimmed by 10 bases and the J gene end by 0 bases; junction bases not matched to a gene: 14. Germline V gene data show CDR1 as WNHNN and CDR2 as SYGVQD (reference sequence). CDR3 length: 16 amino acids. CDR3 residues: CAIPRTGAVSNYGYTF. The CDR3 nucleotides read TGCGCCATCCCGAGGACAGGTGCGGTGTCTAACTATGGCTACACCTTC.

The CDR3 protein is CASSQEAGESSYEQYF. CDR3 sequence (DNA): TGCGCCAGCAGCCAGGAGGCGGGTGAGAGCTCCTACGAGCAGTACTTC. The rearrangement links TRBV4-3 to TRBJ2-7; a possible D gene is TRBD2 (5 bases). The V gene's germline CDR1 is LGHNA and CDR2 YSLEER. Trimming removed 3 bases at V and 0 bases at J, with 15 bases between. The CDR3 has 16 residues.

This rearrangement joins TRBV20-1 to TRBJ1-1; D is uncertain. Trimming removed 3 bases from V and 6 bases from J, with 17 bases in between. Germline assignment: CDR1 DFQATT and CDR2 SNEGSKA (reference sequence). The CDR3 covers 14 residues. The CDR3 region has the DNA TGCAGTGCTAGTTCGGTTCTCGGGTTGGCTGAAGCTTTCTTT. Translating it yields CSASSVLGLAEAFF.

Details on this clone: A junction boundary mismatches the germline segment, possibly from a read error. The genes are TRBV7-7 and TRBJ2-5, with D tentatively TRBD1 (6 bases). Per the germline V gene, CDR1 is SSHAT and CDR2 is FNYEAQ (reference sequence). There are 14 residues in the CDR3. CDR3 coding DNA: TGTGCTAGCAGTCCCGGACAGCTCCAAGAGACCCAGTACTTC. It encodes CASSPGQLQETQYF.

The rearrangement links TRBV5-5 to TRBJ2-1; 7 bases are a match to TRBD2. V shed 0 bases, J shed 8 bases, and the junction held 5 bases outside the gene matches. The germline V gene has CDR1 SGHKS and CDR2 YYEKEE (reference sequence). The CDR3 sequence is 14 residues long. The CDR3 DNA is TGTGCCAGCAGCTTGGGGCGGGAGAACGATGAGCAGTTCTTC. Translation gives CASSLGRENDEQFF.

This clone has a single count. The chain uses TRBV19 and TRBJ1-5; 7 nucleotides line up with TRBD1. This CDR3 comprises 16 residues. The trim removed 3 bases at V and 2 bases at J, leaving 7 bases unmatched. Germline CDR1 and CDR2: LNHDA and SQIVND (reference sequence). The CDR3 DNA sequence: TGTGCCAGTAGTATGCTTACAGGGGCGGGCAATCAGCCCCAGCATTTT. Translation: CASSMLTGAGNQPQHF.

This clone was counted between two and nine times. This sequence joins TRBV7-2 and TRBJ1-2, with TRBD1 matching over 11 bases. The trim removed 6 bases at V and 11 bases at J, leaving 8 bases unmatched. Germline V gene data show CDR1 as SGHTA and CDR2 as FQGNSA. The CDR3 runs to 13 residues. The CDR3 sequence: CASSSGTGGEYTF. The CDR3 DNA reads TGTGCCAGCAGTTCCGGGACAGGGGGAGAGTACACCTTC.

J is TRBJ1-3 and V is TRBV2; the D is unclear. The CDR3 is made up of 16 amino acids. Germline V gene data show CDR1 as SNHLY and CDR2 as FYNNEI. Trimming pared 5 bases from V and 3 bases from J, leaving 17 bases between. The CDR3 protein is CASSKTTLAGGNTIYF. Written as DNA, the CDR3 is TGTGCCAGCAGTAAGACAACTTTGGCGGGTGGAAACACCATATATTTT.

This sequence joins TRBV10-3 and TRBJ2-7, with a tentative D call TRBD1 (5 bases). The ends were cut back, 6 bases at V and 3 bases at J, with 9 bases in the middle. CDR1 is ENHRY, CDR2 SYGVKD, per germline. The CDR3 contains 12 residues. CDR3 nucleotides: TGTGCCATCAGCCAGGGCCTCTACGAGCAGTACTTC. This sequence encodes CAISQGLYEQYF.

V is TRBV28 and J is TRBJ2-2; 12 bases map to TRBD2. Trimming removed 1 base from V and 5 bases from J; junction bases left unmatched: 2. Per the germline V gene, CDR1 is MDHEN and CDR2 is SYDVKM. The CDR3 has 16 amino acids. Here the CDR3 DNA reads TGTGCCAGCAGTTTATATCTAGCGGGAGGGACCGGGGAGCTGTTTTTT. Its translation: CASSLYLAGGTGELFF.

V and J are TRBV6-6 and TRBJ2-5, with 12 positions matching TRBD2. Losses at the gene ends were 6 bases for V and 3 bases for J; bases not matched to a gene: 11. The germline V gene has CDR1 MNHNY and CDR2 SVGAGI (reference sequence). This CDR3 contains 17 residues. CDR3 sequence (DNA): TGTGCCAGCAGCCGACAAGGACTAGCGGGGCGGGAAGAGACCCAGTACTTC. Protein: CASSRQGLAGREETQYF.

This clone has only a few counts. The chain recombines TRBV7-2 with TRBJ1-3, with 9 bases aligning to TRBD1. Germline CDR1 reads SGHTA; CDR2 reads FQGNSA. CDR3 length equals 17 residues. Trimming removed 4 bases from V and 0 bases from J; junction bases left unmatched: 7. The CDR3 region has the DNA TGTGCCAGCAGCTCCACCGGGACAGGGAGCTCTGGAAACACCATATATTTT. Amino acids: CASSSTGTGSSGNTIYF.

The rearrangement uses TRBV5-1 and TRBJ2-1, with 7 positions matching TRBD2. After removal of 3 bases from V and 12 bases from J, the junction contained 9 bases not matched to a gene. The CDR3 spans 13 residues. Per the germline V gene, CDR1 is SGHRS and CDR2 is YFSETQ. The CDR3 bases are TGCGCCAGCAGCTCAACCCGTGGCGGGGGGCAGTTCTTC. This encodes CASSSTRGGGQFF.

The genes are TRBV27 and TRBJ2-7, with 9 bases fitting TRBD1. J was trimmed by 4 bases and V by 5 bases; bases with no gene match: 12. The germline CDR1 and CDR2 sequences are MNHEY and SMNVEV (reference sequence). This CDR3 is 16 amino acids long. CDR3 protein: CASSPHPAGTGYEQYF. As DNA, the CDR3 is TGTGCCAGCAGTCCACACCCCGCCGGGACAGGGTACGAGCAGTACTTC.

The CDR3: CASSLGRGRTGELFF. CDR3 sequence (DNA): TGTGCCAGCAGCTTGGGCCGGGGTAGGACCGGGGAGCTGTTTTTT. The gene calls are TRBV7-2 and TRBJ2-2; possible D gene TRBD2, 5 bases. The germline V and J ends were trimmed by 3 bases and 5 bases, with 13 bases remaining between them. The V gene's germline CDR1 is SGHTA and CDR2 FQGNSA. The CDR3 consists of 15 residues.